This entry is about one T cell receptor beta chain. What it recognizes is unknown. Produced via immunoSEQ multiplex PCR; TCRdb's table is partial and in-frame only. Among around 1.6 million clones listed, around 98% were seen once. These data belong to a study of shared clonotypes between healthy human individuals. Overall study findings and caveats: Generally, naive subsets (rather than memory subsets) showed larger estimated richness. A reduction in generation probabilities was seen for non-shared clonotypes relative to those shared by all four donors. The naive CD4 repertoires of a few donors were compared, and roughly 5% of clonotypes were shared.

Those who donated, Caucasian adults without exception, all lived in Nashville, Tennessee. Germline V gives CDR1 LGHNA, CDR2 YSLEER. The CDR3 is made up of 14 amino acids. Trimming pared 4 bases from V and 2 bases from J, leaving 12 bases between. This TCR came from a man between 25 and 39 years old in good health. The specimen was naive CD4+ T cells sorted from blood. Subset denoted: CD45RA+ positively selected. This chain joins TRBV4-3 and TRBJ2-7; D gene unclear. CDR3 DNA: TGCGCCAGCAGCCTCTATGAAAGCGCCTACGAGCAGTACTTC. Residues: CASSLYESAYEQYF.